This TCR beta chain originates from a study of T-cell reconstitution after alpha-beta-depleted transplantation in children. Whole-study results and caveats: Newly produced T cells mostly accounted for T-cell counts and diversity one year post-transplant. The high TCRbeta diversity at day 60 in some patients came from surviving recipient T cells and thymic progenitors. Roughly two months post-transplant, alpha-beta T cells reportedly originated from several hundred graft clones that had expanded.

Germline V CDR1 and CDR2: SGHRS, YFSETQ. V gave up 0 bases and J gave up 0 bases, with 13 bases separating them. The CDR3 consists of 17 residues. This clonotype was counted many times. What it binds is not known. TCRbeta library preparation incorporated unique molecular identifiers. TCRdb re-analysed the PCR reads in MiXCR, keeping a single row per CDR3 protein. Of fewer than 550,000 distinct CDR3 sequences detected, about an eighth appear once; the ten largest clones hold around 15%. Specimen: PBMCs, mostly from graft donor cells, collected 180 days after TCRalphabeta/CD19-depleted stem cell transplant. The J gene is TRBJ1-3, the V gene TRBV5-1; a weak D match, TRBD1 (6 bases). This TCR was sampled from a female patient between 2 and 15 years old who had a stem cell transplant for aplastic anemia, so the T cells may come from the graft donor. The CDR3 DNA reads TGCGCCAGCAGCTTGGGACAGACAGGACTCTCTGGAAACACCATATATTTT. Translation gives CASSLGQTGLSGNTIYF.